This record covers a single T cell receptor (beta chain). Its antigen remains unknown. The sample belongs to a study of T cells after yellow fever vaccination. General observations from the study: Across the CD4 and CD8 compartments, a small share of clonotypes was present in both.

Template-switching 5'RACE yielded the TCR cDNA; a universal primer site and UMIs were added in the process. TCRdb redid the calling of the 5' RACE reads with MiXCR, one entry per CDR3 protein. This sample has 500,000 to 650,000 distinct CDR3 sequences, with 10% to 15% found just once. With 4 bases removed from V and 1 base from J, the gap between germline ends came to 9 bases. The CDR3 loop spans 14 amino acids. Germline lookup yields CDR1 SGHRS and CDR2 YFSETQ. The chain employs TRBV5-1 and TRBJ1-3, with D tentatively TRBD1 (6 bases). This receptor was identified in a man aged 25 to 40 who received the YFV17D yellow fever vaccine. Material: PBMCs, obtained on the day of the yellow fever booster vaccination. The CDR3 is CASSVDSSGNTIYF. The CDR3 DNA is TGCGCCAGCAGCGTGGACAGTTCTGGAAACACCATATATTTT.